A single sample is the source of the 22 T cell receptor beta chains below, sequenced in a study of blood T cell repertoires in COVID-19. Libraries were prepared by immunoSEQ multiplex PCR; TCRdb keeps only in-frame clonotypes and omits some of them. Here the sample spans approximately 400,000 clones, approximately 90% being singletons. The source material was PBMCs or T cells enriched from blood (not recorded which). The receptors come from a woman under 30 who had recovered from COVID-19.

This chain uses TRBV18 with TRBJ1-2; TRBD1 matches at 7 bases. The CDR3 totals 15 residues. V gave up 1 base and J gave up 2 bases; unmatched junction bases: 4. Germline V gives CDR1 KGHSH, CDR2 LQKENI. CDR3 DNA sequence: TGTGCCAGCTCACCACTGCAGGGACAGAACTATGGCTACACCTTC. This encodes CASSPLQGQNYGYTF.

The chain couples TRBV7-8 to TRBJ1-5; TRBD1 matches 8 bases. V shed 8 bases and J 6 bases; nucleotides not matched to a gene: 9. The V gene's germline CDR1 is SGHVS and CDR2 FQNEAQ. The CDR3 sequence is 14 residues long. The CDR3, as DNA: TGTGCCAGCGTGGCGACAGGGGCTTCTCAGCCCCAGCATTTT. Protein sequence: CASVATGASQPQHF.

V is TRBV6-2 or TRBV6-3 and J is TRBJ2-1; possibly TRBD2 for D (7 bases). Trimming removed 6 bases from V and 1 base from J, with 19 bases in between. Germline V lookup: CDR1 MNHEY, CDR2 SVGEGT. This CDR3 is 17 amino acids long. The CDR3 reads CASSNSWGGASYNEQFF. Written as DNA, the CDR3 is TGTGCCAGCAGCAACTCTTGGGGGGGGGCGTCCTACAATGAGCAGTTCTTC.

In nucleotides, the CDR3 is TGTGCCAGCAGCGTAGGGGGACAGGGGGCGCTGAATGGCTACACCTTC. Translating it yields CASSVGGQGALNGYTF. This chain joins TRBV9 and TRBJ1-2; 12 bases are a match to TRBD1. Germline-derived CDR1 and CDR2 are SGDLS and YYNGEE. CDR3 size: 16 residues. Trimming took 0 bases from V and 6 from J; bases not matched to a gene: 6.

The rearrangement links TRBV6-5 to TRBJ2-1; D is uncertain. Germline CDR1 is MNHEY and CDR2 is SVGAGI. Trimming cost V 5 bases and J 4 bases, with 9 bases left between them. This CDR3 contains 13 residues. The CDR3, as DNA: TGTGCCAGCAGTCGAACAGCTTACAATGAGCAGTTCTTC. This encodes CASSRTAYNEQFF.

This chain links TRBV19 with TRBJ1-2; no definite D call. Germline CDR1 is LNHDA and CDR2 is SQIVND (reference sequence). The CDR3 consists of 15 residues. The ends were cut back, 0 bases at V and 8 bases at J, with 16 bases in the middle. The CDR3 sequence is CASSIDHRRGNGYTF. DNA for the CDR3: TGTGCCAGTAGTATAGATCATCGGAGAGGGAACGGCTACACCTTC.

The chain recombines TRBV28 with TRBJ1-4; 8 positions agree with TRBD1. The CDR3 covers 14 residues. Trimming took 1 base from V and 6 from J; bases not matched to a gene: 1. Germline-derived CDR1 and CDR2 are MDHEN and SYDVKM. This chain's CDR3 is CASSLFRGHEKLFF. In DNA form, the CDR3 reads TGTGCCAGCAGTTTATTCAGGGGGCATGAAAAACTGTTTTTT.

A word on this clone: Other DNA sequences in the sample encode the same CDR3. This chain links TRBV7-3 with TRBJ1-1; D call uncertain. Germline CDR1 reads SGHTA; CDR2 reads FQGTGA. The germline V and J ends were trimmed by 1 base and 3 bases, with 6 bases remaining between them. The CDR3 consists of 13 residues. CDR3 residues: CASSLNSDTEAFF. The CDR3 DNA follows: TGTGCCAGCAGCTTAAACTCCGACACTGAAGCTTTCTTT.

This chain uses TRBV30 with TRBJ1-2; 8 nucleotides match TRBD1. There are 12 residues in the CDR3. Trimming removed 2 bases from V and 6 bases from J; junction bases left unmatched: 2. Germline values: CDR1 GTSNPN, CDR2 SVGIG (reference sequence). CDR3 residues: CAWSSTGDGYTF. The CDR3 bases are TGTGCCTGGAGTTCGACAGGGGATGGCTACACCTTC.

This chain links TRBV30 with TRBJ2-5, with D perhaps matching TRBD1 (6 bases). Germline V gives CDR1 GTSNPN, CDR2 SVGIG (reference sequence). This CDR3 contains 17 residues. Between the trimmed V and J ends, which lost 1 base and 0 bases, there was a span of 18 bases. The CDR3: CAWSGGRQGSHQETQYF. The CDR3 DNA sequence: TGTGCCTGGAGTGGGGGACGGCAGGGGTCCCACCAAGAGACCCAGTACTTC.

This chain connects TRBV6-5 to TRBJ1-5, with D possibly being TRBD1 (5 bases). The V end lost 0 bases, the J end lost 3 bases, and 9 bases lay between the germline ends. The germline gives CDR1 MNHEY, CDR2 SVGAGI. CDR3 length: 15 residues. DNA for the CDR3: TGTGCCAGCAGTTACTCGCCAGGGATCAATCAGCCCCAGCATTTT. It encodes CASSYSPGINQPQHF.

DNA for the CDR3: TGTGCCAGCAGCCTATACGAGACAGGGGGCACTGAAGCTTTCTTT. Amino acids: CASSLYETGGTEAFF. This chain connects TRBV7-3 to TRBJ1-1; TRBD1 matches at 9 bases. After removal of 5 bases from V and 4 bases from J, the junction contained 8 bases not matched to a gene. The CDR3 length is 15 residues. In germline, CDR1 is SGHTA, CDR2 FQGTGA.

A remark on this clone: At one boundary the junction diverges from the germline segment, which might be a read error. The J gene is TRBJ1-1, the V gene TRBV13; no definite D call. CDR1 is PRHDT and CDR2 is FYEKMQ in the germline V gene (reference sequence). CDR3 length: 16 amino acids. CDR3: CASSVGRTVMNTEAFF. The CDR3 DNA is TGTGCCAGCAGCGTAGGACGGACTGTCATGAACACTGAAGCTTTCTTT.

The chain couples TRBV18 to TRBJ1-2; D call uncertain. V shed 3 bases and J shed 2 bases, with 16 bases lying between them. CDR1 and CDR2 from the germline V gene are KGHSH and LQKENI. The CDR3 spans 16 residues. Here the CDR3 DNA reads TGTGCCAGCTCACCCACCGAGGAGGAACCGAACTATGGCTACACCTTC. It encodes CASSPTEEEPNYGYTF.

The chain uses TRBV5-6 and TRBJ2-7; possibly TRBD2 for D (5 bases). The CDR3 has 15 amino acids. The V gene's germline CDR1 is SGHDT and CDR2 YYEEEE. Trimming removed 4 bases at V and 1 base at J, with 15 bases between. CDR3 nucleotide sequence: TGTGCCAGCAGCCCCGGAGGACTTATGTCCTACGAGCAGTACTTC. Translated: CASSPGGLMSYEQYF.

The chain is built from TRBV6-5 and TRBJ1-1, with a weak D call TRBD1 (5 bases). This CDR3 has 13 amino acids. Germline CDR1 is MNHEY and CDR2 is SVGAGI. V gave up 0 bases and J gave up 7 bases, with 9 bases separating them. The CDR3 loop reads CASSYSNRYEAFF. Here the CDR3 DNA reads TGTGCCAGCAGTTACTCCAACAGGTATGAAGCTTTCTTT.

The CDR3 DNA follows: TGTGCCAGCAGCCCTAGACAGGGGGGGCGCCAAGAGACCCAGTACTTC. It translates to CASSPRQGGRQETQYF. The chain carries TRBV27 and TRBJ2-5; 9 nucleotides match TRBD1. This CDR3 is 16 amino acids long. In germline, CDR1 is MNHEY, CDR2 SMNVEV (reference sequence). Trimming took 6 bases from V and 1 from J; bases not matched to a gene: 9.

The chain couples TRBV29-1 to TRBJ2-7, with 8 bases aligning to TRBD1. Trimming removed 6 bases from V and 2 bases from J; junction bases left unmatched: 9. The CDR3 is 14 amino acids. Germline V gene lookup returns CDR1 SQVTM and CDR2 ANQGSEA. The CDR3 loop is CSVQGTGGPYEQYF. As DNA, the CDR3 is TGCAGCGTCCAGGGGACAGGAGGCCCCTACGAGCAGTACTTC.

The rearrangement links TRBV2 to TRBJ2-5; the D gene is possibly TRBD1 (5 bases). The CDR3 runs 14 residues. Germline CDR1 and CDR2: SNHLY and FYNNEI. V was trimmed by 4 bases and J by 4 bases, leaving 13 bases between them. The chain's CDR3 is CASSVNGRAETQYF. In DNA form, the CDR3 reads TGTGCCAGCAGTGTAAATGGCAGGGCAGAGACCCAGTACTTC. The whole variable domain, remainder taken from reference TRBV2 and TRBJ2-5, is EPEVTQTPSHQVTQMGQEVILRCVPISNHLYFYWYRQILGQKVEFLVSFYNNEISEKSEIFDDQFSVERPDGSNFTLKIRSTKLEDSAMYFCASSVNGRAETQYFGPGTRLLVL.

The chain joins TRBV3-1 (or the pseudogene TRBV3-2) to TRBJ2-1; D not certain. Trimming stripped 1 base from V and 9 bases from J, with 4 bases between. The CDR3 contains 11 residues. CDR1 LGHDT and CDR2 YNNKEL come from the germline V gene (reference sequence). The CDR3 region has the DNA TGTGCCAGCAGCCAAGCGGGTGAGCAGTTCTTC. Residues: CASSQAGEQFF.

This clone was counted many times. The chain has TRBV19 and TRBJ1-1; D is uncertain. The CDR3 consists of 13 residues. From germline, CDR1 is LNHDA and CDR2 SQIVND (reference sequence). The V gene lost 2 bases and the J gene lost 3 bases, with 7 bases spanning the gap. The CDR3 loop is CASSISIHTEAFF. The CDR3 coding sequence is TGTGCCAGTAGTATATCCATTCACACTGAAGCTTTCTTT.

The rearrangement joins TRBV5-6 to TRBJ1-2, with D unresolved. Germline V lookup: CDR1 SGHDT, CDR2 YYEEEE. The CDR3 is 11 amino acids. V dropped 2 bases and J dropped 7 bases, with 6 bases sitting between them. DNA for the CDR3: TGTGCCAGCAGCTTAATCTCTGGCTACACCTTC. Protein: CASSLISGYTF.